This section outlines one TCR beta chain sequence together with its context. No antigen is known for it. These data are taken from a study of CD8 T cells in Susac syndrome. Looking at the study overall: When blood was drawn, the patients with Susac syndrome were therapy-naive, on corticosteroids, or on intravenous immunoglobulin alone.

FACS was used to enrich TEMRA cells, whereas the CD8+ and CD4+ T cells were obtained by negative isolation. Per germline, CDR1 SGHDT and CDR2 YYEEEE. CDR3 length equals 12 residues. V shed 0 bases and J shed 6 bases, with 4 bases lying between them. Reverse transcription used about 0.45 to 1 ug RNA and random hexamers. TCRdb processed the immunoSEQ multiplex PCR reads anew with MiXCR; each CDR3 protein has one entry. The sample lists 95,000 to 150,000 distinct CDR3 sequences; about 93% were seen once. Points from the study as a whole: The authors acknowledged that their TCR sequencing and HLA analysis involved a relatively small number of individuals.

The clonotype comes from a human donor with Susac syndrome. The rearrangement joins TRBV5-6 to TRBJ2-1; D is ambiguous. The sample taken for sequencing was CD8+ T cells from PBMCs. The CDR3 sequence is CASSLVANEQFF. CDR3 nucleotide sequence: TGTGCCAGCAGCTTGGTTGCCAATGAGCAGTTCTTC.